Detailed here is one T cell receptor (beta chain). Its antigen is not identified. These data originate in a study of cytomegalovirus exposure and HLA in healthy donors. Overall study context: There were approximately 80 million unique TCRs (from HLA-typed donors) in an early data release.

The PCR was carried out with 60 Vbeta primers and 13 Jbeta primers. Some clones are missing from TCRdb's copy, which holds only in-frame ones; the method was immunoSEQ multiplex PCR. Found here are 100,000 to 150,000 clones, 65% to 85% of them singletons; the top ten hold about 1.5%. Study-level results: When analyzed later, a missense DCLRE1C variant was found to be linked to TCR beta V- and J-gene trimming.

The CDR3 consists of 15 residues. Germline CDR1 is KGHSH and CDR2 is LQKENI. Trimming removed 2 bases at V and 5 bases at J, with 15 bases between. The clonotype was recovered from a young woman in good health and CMV-seronegative. The sample comprised PBMCs. The chain joins TRBV18 to TRBJ1-1; D might be TRBD1 (6 bases). CDR3 protein: CASSPGGAGDTEAFF. The CDR3 nucleotides are TGTGCCAGCTCACCAGGGGGCGCAGGGGATACTGAAGCTTTCTTT.